This T cell receptor (beta chain) was documented in a study of shared T cell receptors in the human thymus. Germline values: CDR1 MRHNA, CDR2 SNTAGT. With 5 bases removed from V and 0 bases from J, the gap between germline ends came to 13 bases. The CDR3 is 15 amino acids. TCRdb's copy holds only in-frame clones and misses some; the assay was immunoSEQ multiplex PCR. The table includes roughly 660,000 clones, around 89% detected once. These records were also assigned to another study, of human thymus T cells. That source reports: All donors were healthy Finnish infants who were undergoing corrective surgery to treat congenital heart defects. Gene usage (both V and J) appeared biased in thymic and blood repertoires. The related literature has documented a marked overlap of thymic repertoires among unrelated individuals.

Material for sequencing was thymocytes. The gene calls are TRBV6-4 and TRBJ1-1; D might be TRBD1 (6 bases). The source of this sequence is a boy less than two years old with a congenital heart defect. The CDR3 nucleotides read TGTGCCAGCAGTCGGACAGTTGGAATGAACACTGAAGCTTTCTTT. Translated, it gives CASSRTVGMNTEAFF.